This is a list of T cell receptor beta chains from one sample in a study of blood T cells in healthy people across ages. MiXCR, applied by TCRdb to the 5' RACE reads, yields one record per CDR3 protein. The sample consists of roughly 800,000 distinct CDR3 sequences, 35% to 40% of them appearing once. The material sequenced was blood. The receptors shown here come from a man aged 18 to 35 in good health. CDR3s include the opening cysteine and the closing phenylalanine or tryptophan. Fields, in order: J gene, clone size, V gene, D gene, CDR3 DNA, CDR3 protein. A D gene is named only where the DNA matches it firmly. Size tells how often a clone was seen (once, few, many) or the class of an expanded clone, and some rows leave it out.

>TRBJ2-2|few|TRBV3-1|-
TGTGCCAGCAGCCAAGAGCCCGCGAACACCGGGGAGCTGTTTTTT
CASSQEPANTGELFF
>TRBJ2-3|few|TRBV11-3|TRBD2
TGTGCCAGCAGCTTGGAACGCAGGACTAGCGGGGGGGCCTCTGCCCCGTCCGCAGATACGCAGTATTTT
CASSLERRTSGGASAPSADTQYF
>TRBJ2-1|-|TRBV3-1|TRBD2
TGTGCCAGCAGCGCACACGGACTAGCGGGGCAAGAGACCCAGTTCTTC
CASSAHGLAGQETQFF
>TRBJ2-3|-|TRBV5-4|TRBD1
TGTGCCAGCAGCTTATACAGGGGTATGGGCACAGATACGCAGTATTTT
CASSLYRGMGTDTQYF
>TRBJ1-4|many|TRBV6-5|TRBD1
TGTGCCAGCAGCTATACAGGGGATGATGAAAAACTGTTTTTT
CASSYTGDDEKLFF
>TRBJ2-5|many|TRBV4-1|-
TGCGCCAGCAGCCAGGGTTCGGGGAACCAAGAGACCCAGTACTTC
CASSQGSGNQETQYF
>TRBJ1-2|few|TRBV15|TRBD1
TGTGCCACCAGCCCCCGGGACAGAATATCGTACGGTGGCTACACCTTC
CATSPRDRISYGGYTF
>TRBJ2-1|-|TRBV11-2|-
TGTGCCAGCAGCTTAGGTCTAGCGTATTACAATGAGCAGTTCTTC
CASSLGLAYYNEQFF
>TRBJ1-1|-|TRBV29-1|-
TGCGTAGCCTGGGCGAGAACTGAAGCTTTCTTT
CVAWARTEAFF
>TRBJ2-3|-|TRBV7-3|TRBD1
TGTGCCAGCAGGACAGGGGGCTCAGATACGCAGTATTTT
CASRTGGSDTQYF
>TRBJ1-6|-|TRBV20-1|TRBD1
TGCAGTGCTAGAGCCCGGGACAGGGGGTCCTATAATTCACCCCTCCACTTT
CSARARDRGSYNSPLHF
>TRBJ2-1|few|TRBV5-6|TRBD2
TGTGCCAGCAGCCCGCCCGGGCTAGCGGGGGCGGGAAATGAGCAGTTCTTC
CASSPPGLAGAGNEQFF
>TRBJ2-3|-|TRBV20-1|TRBD1
TGCAGTGCTGTACGACAGGGGGCAGATGCGCAGTATTTT
CSAVRQGADAQYF
>TRBJ2-4|-|TRBV7-3|-
TGTGCCAGCAGCCCCGACGAGAACATTCAGTACTTC
CASSPDENIQYF
>TRBJ1-2|few|TRBV7-8|-
TGTGCCAGCAGCTTAGGGCGAGGGGCCGAAGAGGTCGGCTACACCTTC
CASSLGRGAEEVGYTF
>TRBJ2-7|many|TRBV7-2|TRBD1
TGTGCCAGCAGCTCACCGGACAGGTCCTACGAGCAGTACTTC
CASSSPDRSYEQYF
>TRBJ2-7|-|TRBV11-1|-
TGTGCCAGCAGCCCTTACAGCTCAGGAACCTACGAGCAGTACTTC
CASSPYSSGTYEQYF
>TRBJ2-1|-|TRBV5-1|-
TGCGCCAGCAGGACCGGGACTGAGCAGTTCTTC
CASRTGTEQFF
>TRBJ2-7|-|TRBV14|-
TGTGCCAGCAGCCCCGGAAGGCTAGTTCTGTACTTC
CASSPGRLVLYF
>TRBJ2-5|few|TRBV7-2|TRBD1
TGTGCCAGCAGAAGAGGACAGGCGCAAGAGACCCAGTACTTC
CASRRGQAQETQYF
>TRBJ1-5|-|TRBV7-2|TRBD1
TGTGCCAGCAGCTCCCGGACAGGGGACAATCAGCCCCAGCATTTT
CASSSRTGDNQPQHF
>TRBJ2-3|few|TRBV29-1|TRBD1
TGCAGCGCCCGTGGGCCAGGGGGCGTCCAGGATACGCAGTATTTT
CSARGPGGVQDTQYF
>TRBJ1-5|few|TRBV27|-
TGTGCCAGCAGACCCTCGGCCAGCAATCAGCCCCAGCATTTT
CASRPSASNQPQHF
>TRBJ2-7|-|TRBV20-1|TRBD2
TGCAGTGTTTCCGGGACTAGAGTTTACAATGAGCAGTACTTC
CSVSGTRVYNEQYF
>TRBJ2-5|-|TRBV18|TRBD2
TGTGCCAGCTCACCGGGAATAGCGGGGGCCGTCCAAGAGACCCAGTACTTC
CASSPGIAGAVQETQYF
>TRBJ1-5|once|TRBV4-3|-
TGCGCCAGCAGCCAAGAGACGGGACGGAACAATCAGCCCCAGCATTTT
CASSQETGRNNQPQHF
>TRBJ1-2|-|TRBV28|TRBD1
TGTGCCACCGCAACCCTAAAGGGACAGGGCATCTATGGCTACACCTTC
CATATLKGQGIYGYTF
>TRBJ1-2|-|TRBV10-3|-
TGTGCCATCAGGAGGACGGTGCCTAATGGGGATGGCTACACCTTC
CAIRRTVPNGDGYTF
>TRBJ2-1|many|TRBV6-1|TRBD2
TGTGCCAGCAGTGTCGCCCGGGGGGATGAGCAGTTCTTC
CASSVARGDEQFF
>TRBJ1-2|many|TRBV27|TRBD1
TGTGCCAGCAGTCCTTCGACAGGGGGACCCTATGGCTACACCTTC
CASSPSTGGPYGYTF